A selection of T cell receptor beta chains follows, all from one sample in a study of T cell changes during pregnancy in multiple sclerosis. Generated by immunoSEQ multiplex PCR, the TCRdb table keeps only in-frame clones and is missing some. Among about 94,000 clones listed, about 93% were seen once. Sample: peripheral blood, taken after pregnancy. The receptors originated from a female donor with multiple sclerosis, enrolled in a pregnancy study. Both conserved end residues are part of each CDR3. D genes are given only for firm matches. Size tells how often a clone was seen (once, few, many) or the class of an expanded clone, and some rows leave it out.

d_gene	abundance	v_gene	j_gene	CDR3aa	CDR3nt
NA	NA	TRBV5-4	TRBJ1-3	CASSSRQESSGNTIYF	TGTGCCAGCAGCTCAAGACAGGAGAGCTCTGGAAACACCATATATTTT
NA	NA	TRBV27	TRBJ1-5	CASSLLAGSQPQHF	TGTGCCAGCAGTTTGTTAGCGGGGAGTCAGCCCCAGCATTTT
TRBD1	NA	TRBV19	TRBJ1-2	CASTIQGALDGYTF	TGTGCCAGTACTATCCAGGGGGCGTTGGATGGCTACACCTTC
NA	NA	TRBV11-2	TRBJ1-1	CASSLNELITEAFF	TGTGCCAGCAGCTTAAACGAGCTTATCACTGAAGCTTTCTTT
NA	NA	TRBV6-1	TRBJ1-2	CASSEEDYGYGYTF	TGTGCCAGCAGTGAAGAGGACTACGGCTATGGCTACACCTTC
TRBD2	NA	TRBV9	TRBJ2-2	CASSVARLAGTRTGELFF	TGTGCCAGCAGCGTAGCTCGGCTAGCGGGAACAAGAACCGGGGAGCTGTTTTTT
NA	NA	TRBV27	TRBJ2-5	CASGEALAEETQYF	TGTGCCAGCGGGGAGGCCCTCGCGGAAGAGACCCAGTACTTC
NA	NA	TRBV4-1	TRBJ2-7	CASSQDVIGDSHEQYF	TGCGCCAGCAGCCAAGATGTAATCGGGGATAGCCACGAGCAGTACTTC
TRBD1	NA	TRBV7-8	TRBJ1-1	CASSPWGQPGDEAFF	TGTGCCAGCAGCCCATGGGGACAGCCGGGGGATGAAGCTTTCTTT
NA	few	TRBV2	TRBJ1-2	CASSERVPNYGYTF	TGTGCCAGCAGTGAGCGCGTCCCTAACTATGGCTACACCTTC
NA	NA	TRBV10-2	TRBJ1-5	CASSESPKNQPQHF	TGCGCCAGCAGTGAGTCCCCCAAAAATCAGCCCCAGCATTTT
TRBD2	NA	TRBV5-1	TRBJ2-1	CASSSQPSGRDNEQFF	TGCGCCAGCAGCTCCCAACCTAGCGGGAGGGACAATGAGCAGTTCTTC
TRBD1	NA	TRBV5-4	TRBJ1-1	CASSLGDRARGDTEAFF	TGTGCCAGCAGCTTGGGGGACAGGGCGAGGGGGGACACTGAAGCTTTCTTT
NA	NA	TRBV27	TRBJ2-1	CASSIRQVGYSYNEQFF	TGTGCCAGCAGTATCCGACAGGTCGGTTATTCCTACAATGAGCAGTTCTTC
TRBD1	once	TRBV2	TRBJ2-3	CASRQGVKDTQYF	TGTGCCAGCAGACAGGGGGTTAAAGATACGCAGTATTTT
TRBD1	once	TRBV6-6	TRBJ1-4	CASRARQGGEVELFF	TGTGCCAGCAGAGCCCGACAGGGTGGTGAGGTGGAACTGTTTTTT